This T cell receptor beta chain appears in the sequencing data of a study of T cells and Merkel cell carcinoma outcomes. Points from the study as a whole: Merkel cell carcinoma outcomes were reportedly predicted by repertoire and T-cell density.

Clones were read by immunoSEQ multiplex PCR, and TCRdb kept only the in-frame ones, dropping some. Among several thousand clones listed, around 79% were seen once. This CDR3 has 20 amino acids. The ends lost 0 bases at V and 3 bases at J; junction bases unmatched: 12. The germline gives CDR1 LGHNA, CDR2 YNFKEQ. Points on this clone: Its antigen is as yet unknown.

The sequenced sample was tumor tissue from Merkel cell carcinoma. This rearrangement joins TRBV4-2 to TRBJ2-6, with TRBD1 identical over 9 bases. The TCR was taken from a human donor with Merkel cell carcinoma. The CDR3 nucleotides read TGTGCCAGCAGCCAAGATGGGACAGGGTCCCTGGGTTATGGGGCCAACGTCCTGACTTTC. The encoded protein is CASSQDGTGSLGYGANVLTF.